The sequence of this T cell receptor (beta chain) was determined in a study of blood T cell repertoires in COVID-19. Study as a whole: The analysed material was cDNA or gDNA that came from T cells, B-cell-depleted T cells, or PBMCs.

Source study methods: Cell counts per sample came from amplifying reference gene primers. The method was immunoSEQ multiplex PCR; TCRdb's version includes in-frame clones alone and lacks a portion of them. The V and J calls and clone size come from that table; D and trimming were worked out from the DNA. This sample carries around 35,000 clones, 80% to 90% of them seen once, and the ten largest clones take around two fifths. Looked up from germline, CDR1 is SSHAT and CDR2 is FNYEAQ (reference sequence). This CDR3 has 16 residues. With V trimmed by 2 bases and J by 3 bases, 5 bases remained unmatched.

The V and J genes are TRBV7-7 and TRBJ2-3; the match to TRBD2 covers 10 bases. The TCR was taken from a human donor in a cohort sampled during active COVID-19. Sequencing input: peripheral blood. This CDR3 is CASSLKAGGQTDTQYF. The CDR3 nucleotides read TGTGCCAGCAGCTTAAAAGCGGGGGGGCAGACAGATACGCAGTATTTT.